These 7 T cell receptor beta chains were sequenced from one sample in a study of blood T cell repertoires in COVID-19. The data were produced by immunoSEQ multiplex PCR, yet TCRdb's version contains in-frame clones alone and is incomplete. The sample lists some 290,000 clones, around 91% occurring once. The sample taken for sequencing was peripheral blood. These receptors all stem from a woman aged 40 to 50 with COVID-19, enrolled during active disease.

The gene calls are TRBV2 and TRBJ1-5; TRBD1 agrees at 8 bases. Germline loops: CDR1 SNHLY, CDR2 FYNNEI. This CDR3 is built from 14 residues. After removal of 6 bases from V and 7 bases from J, the junction contained 8 bases not matched to a gene. The CDR3 nucleotides read TGTGCCAGCAGCGGACAGGGAGGCGGACAGCCCCAGCATTTT. Encoded protein: CASSGQGGGQPQHF.

V and J are TRBV29-1 and TRBJ2-7, with 12 bases matching TRBD2. The CDR3 loop spans 14 amino acids. V lost 3 bases, J lost 6 bases, and 6 bases stayed unmatched. The germline V gene encodes CDR1 SQVTM and CDR2 ANQGSEA. The CDR3 spells CSVDSLAGGVEQYF. The CDR3 DNA reads as TGCAGCGTTGATTCCCTAGCGGGAGGGGTCGAGCAGTACTTC.

The V and J genes are TRBV7-2 and TRBJ2-2, with D uncertain. The CDR3 has 15 residues. CDR1 SGHTA and CDR2 FQGNSA come from the germline V gene. Trimming cost V 2 bases and J 7 bases, with 14 bases left between them. The chain's CDR3 is CASSLLTANYGELFF. The CDR3 region has the DNA TGTGCCAGCAGCTTACTGACTGCGAATTACGGGGAGCTGTTTTTT.

The chain links TRBV2 to TRBJ1-2; maybe TRBD1 (5 bases). Germline V gene sequence: CDR1 SNHLY, CDR2 FYNNEI. Trimming removed 8 bases from V and 2 bases from J, with 12 bases in between. This CDR3 contains 13 residues. CDR3 nucleotide sequence: TGTGCCAGCGGCGGGGGTCTCAACTATGGCTACACCTTC. Translation: CASGGGLNYGYTF.

This chain joins TRBV28 and TRBJ1-3, with no clear D. Looked up from germline, CDR1 is MDHEN and CDR2 is SYDVKM. The V gene lost 3 bases and the J gene lost 0 bases, with 6 bases spanning the gap. This CDR3 is 14 amino acids long. The CDR3 DNA sequence: TGTGCCAGCAGTTTGCCTAACTCTGGAAACACCATATATTTT. Translating it yields CASSLPNSGNTIYF. The whole variable domain, filled in from reference TRBV28 and TRBJ1-3, reads DVKVTQSSRYLVKRTGEKVFLECVQDMDHENMFWYRQDPGLGLRLIYFSYDVKMKEKGDIPEGYSVSREKKERFSLILESASTNQTSMYLCASSLPNSGNTIYFGEGSWLTVV.

This chain uses TRBV15 with TRBJ2-5; 7 bases map to TRBD1. The CDR3 is 16 residues long. Losses at the gene ends were 0 bases for V and 6 bases for J; bases not matched to a gene: 10. Germline V lookup: CDR1 LNHNV, CDR2 YYDKDF (reference sequence). CDR3 protein: CATSREYETGWKTQYF. For the CDR3, the DNA is TGTGCCACCAGCAGAGAATATGAGACAGGGTGGAAGACCCAGTACTTC.

The chain is built from TRBV28 and TRBJ2-5, with D tentatively TRBD2 (6 bases). CDR1 is MDHEN, CDR2 SYDVKM, per germline. The CDR3 has 15 residues. V gave up 4 bases and J gave up 0 bases, with 12 bases separating them. DNA for the CDR3: TGTGCCAGCAGTTCCGGGACTCTAAACCAAGAGACCCAGTACTTC. Translating it yields CASSSGTLNQETQYF.